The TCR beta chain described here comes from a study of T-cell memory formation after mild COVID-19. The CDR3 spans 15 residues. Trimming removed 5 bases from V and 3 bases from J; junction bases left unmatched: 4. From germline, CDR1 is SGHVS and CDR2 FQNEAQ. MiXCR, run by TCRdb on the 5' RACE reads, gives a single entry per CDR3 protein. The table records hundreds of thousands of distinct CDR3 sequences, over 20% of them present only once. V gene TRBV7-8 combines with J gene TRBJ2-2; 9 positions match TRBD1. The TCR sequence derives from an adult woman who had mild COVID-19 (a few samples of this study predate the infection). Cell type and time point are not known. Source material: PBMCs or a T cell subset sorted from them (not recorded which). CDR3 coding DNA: TGTGCCAGCAGCCGGGACAGGGACCACACCGGGGAGCTGTTTTTT. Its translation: CASSRDRDHTGELFF. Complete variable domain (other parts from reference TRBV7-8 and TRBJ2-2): GAGVSQSPRYKVAKRGQDVALRCDPISGHVSLFWYQQALGQGPEFLTYFQNEAQLDKSGLPSDRFFAERPEGSVSTLKIQRTQQEDSAVYLCASSRDRDHTGELFFGEGSRLTVL.